One and the same sample provided the 19 T cell receptor beta chains below, sequenced in a study of cytomegalovirus exposure and HLA in healthy donors. The PCR had 60 Vbeta and 13 Jbeta primers. Only in-frame clones appear in the TCRdb table, and some are missing; sequencing was by immunoSEQ multiplex PCR. This table has about 97,000 clones, 75% appearing once. Specimen: PBMCs. Receptors were obtained from a man aged 50 to 59 in good health and CMV-seronegative.

The rearrangement links TRBV19 to TRBJ1-5; 9 bases map to TRBD1. The CDR3 loop spans 15 amino acids. Per germline, CDR1 LNHDA and CDR2 SQIVND (reference sequence). The junction had 3 bases not matched to a gene; V was cut back by 3 bases and J by 3 bases. CDR3 residues: CASSMGTGSNQPQHF. In DNA, the CDR3 is TGTGCCAGTAGTATGGGGACAGGGTCCAATCAGCCCCAGCATTTT.

The chain carries TRBV6-5 and TRBJ2-1; 14 bases align to TRBD2. V lost 2 bases and J lost 11; bases outside the gene matches: 8. The V gene's germline CDR1 is MNHEY and CDR2 SVGAGI. CDR3 length: 16 residues. The CDR3 DNA is TGTGCCAGCAGTTACCGACTAGCGGGAGGGAACTTTCAGCAGTTCTTC. Its translation: CASSYRLAGGNFQQFF.

The chain uses TRBV7-2 and TRBJ2-1, with TRBD2 identical over 8 bases. This CDR3 region has 14 residues. Germline lookup yields CDR1 SGHTA and CDR2 FQGNSA. Trimming removed 11 bases from V and 2 bases from J; junction bases left unmatched: 8. CDR3 nucleotides: TGTGCCCCCCGGCGGGGGGTGGCCTACAATGAGCAGTTCTTC. Amino acid sequence: CAPRRGVAYNEQFF.

The rearrangement links TRBV29-1 to TRBJ1-5, with D uncertain. V was pared by 6 bases and J by 5 bases, with 11 bases between. This CDR3 has 12 residues. CDR1 and CDR2 from the germline V gene are SQVTM and ANQGSEA. The CDR3 sequence is CSVGEADQPQHF. CDR3 bases: TGCAGCGTGGGAGAGGCAGATCAGCCCCAGCATTTT.

The gene calls are TRBV7-2 and TRBJ2-7, with TRBD2 matching 8 bases. CDR3 length equals 14 residues. Unmatched junction bases numbered 3, after V lost 3 bases and J lost 2 bases. The V gene's germline CDR1 is SGHTA and CDR2 FQGNSA. In DNA form, the CDR3 reads TGTGCCAGCAGCTTTCGGGAGGGACCCTACGAGCAGTACTTC. Translation: CASSFREGPYEQYF.

The chain combines TRBV5-1 with TRBJ1-1; 12 bases agree with TRBD1. V shed 6 bases, J shed 0 bases, and the junction held 6 bases outside the gene matches. Germline CDR1 reads SGHRS; CDR2 reads YFSETQ. This CDR3 comprises 16 residues. The chain's CDR3 is CASTRGTGGLNTEAFF. The CDR3 DNA reads as TGCGCCAGCACCCGTGGGACAGGGGGCTTGAACACTGAAGCTTTCTTT.

This clone occurred once. The chain uses TRBV6-5 and TRBJ2-7; 7 bases match TRBD2. CDR3 size: 15 residues. Germline trimming cut 6 bases from V and 2 bases from J; bases unmatched to any gene: 10. Germline V gene lookup returns CDR1 MNHEY and CDR2 SVGAGI. CDR3 DNA sequence: TGTGCCAGCAGCACACCGGGGGGAGGTGCCTACGAGCAGTACTTC. Translation gives CASSTPGGGAYEQYF.

This clone turned up a few times. This chain connects TRBV27 to TRBJ1-5; TRBD1 matches at 8 bases. J gave up 2 bases and V 6 bases, and 6 bases lay outside the gene matches. Germline V gene lookup returns CDR1 MNHEY and CDR2 SMNVEV (reference sequence). The CDR3 consists of 15 residues. CDR3 coding DNA: TGTGCCAGCAGCTTTGGACAGGGCGGCAATCAGCCCCAGCATTTT. Amino acid sequence: CASSFGQGGNQPQHF.

V gene TRBV10-3 combines with J gene TRBJ2-7, with TRBD2 as a possible D gene (6 bases). Trimming removed 10 bases at V and 2 bases at J, with 18 bases between. The CDR3 totals 14 residues. Germline CDR1 reads ENHRY; CDR2 reads SYGVKD. CDR3 nucleotides: TGTGCCACCGGGGCGACGCGGGAAGCCTACGAGCAGTACTTC. Translation gives CATGATREAYEQYF.

The chain is built from TRBV28 and TRBJ2-1; 8 bases map to TRBD2. The germline gives CDR1 MDHEN, CDR2 SYDVKM. This CDR3 spans 14 amino acids. V lost 7 bases and J lost 4; bases outside the gene matches: 6. CDR3 in amino acids: CASTRGGGYNEQFF. The CDR3 region has the DNA TGTGCCAGCACCCGGGGGGGAGGATACAATGAGCAGTTCTTC.

V is TRBV28 and J is TRBJ1-2, with D perhaps matching TRBD1 (6 bases). CDR3 size: 14 residues. V dropped 2 bases and J dropped 4 bases, with 11 bases sitting between them. Germline assignment: CDR1 MDHEN and CDR2 SYDVKM. The CDR3 DNA follows: TGTGCCAGCAGTTTAAACCGGGGGGCCTATGGCTACACCTTC. Protein: CASSLNRGAYGYTF.

CDR3 DNA: TGTGCCAGCAGCGTAGTTGCGGGAGGGCACGGTGAGCAGTTCTTC. It specifies CASSVVAGGHGEQFF. J is TRBJ2-1 and V is TRBV9; TRBD2 matches at 9 bases. Looked up from germline, CDR1 is SGDLS and CDR2 is YYNGEE. Trimming cost V 0 bases and J 9 bases; bases outside gene matches: 7. This CDR3 contains 15 residues.

The genes are TRBV7-9 and TRBJ2-1; TRBD2 matches 7 bases. V lost 4 bases to trimming and J lost 6 bases; unmatched junction nucleotides: 9. Germline V CDR1 and CDR2: SEHNR, FQNEAQ (reference sequence). The length of the CDR3 is 15 residues. The CDR3 is CASSSRASGINEQFF. The CDR3 coding sequence is TGTGCCAGCAGCTCGAGGGCTAGCGGTATCAATGAGCAGTTCTTC.

The rearrangement links TRBV18 to TRBJ1-2; TRBD1 is a possible D gene (5 bases). Trimming took off 2 bases at V and 4 bases at J, with 14 bases between the two ends. The CDR3 length is 15 residues. CDR1 and CDR2 (germline): KGHSH, LQKENI. In DNA, the CDR3 is TGTGCCAGCTCACCAACGGTGGAAGGGGTCTATGGCTACACCTTC. This gives the protein CASSPTVEGVYGYTF.

This sequence joins TRBV5-8 and TRBJ2-5, with 7 bases matching TRBD1. The J segment lost 0 bases and the V segment lost 2 bases, leaving 4 bases of the junction unmatched. The CDR3 totals 15 residues. The germline V gene has CDR1 SGHTS and CDR2 YDEGEE. The CDR3: CASSLGGQYQETQYF. The CDR3 DNA reads TGTGCCAGCAGCTTAGGGGGACAGTACCAAGAGACCCAGTACTTC.

The rearrangement joins TRBV6-6 to TRBJ2-5; D remains ambiguous. V lost 5 bases and J lost 3, with 10 bases in between. The germline gives CDR1 MNHNY, CDR2 SVGAGI (reference sequence). The CDR3 is 13 amino acids. CDR3 bases: TGTGCCAGCAGTGCCCCTTCAGAAGAGACCCAGTACTTC. Its protein is CASSAPSEETQYF.

The V and J genes are TRBV19 and TRBJ1-1; TRBD1 aligns across 7 bases. CDR3 length: 13 residues. The germline CDR1 and CDR2 sequences are LNHDA and SQIVND (reference sequence). Unmatched junction bases numbered 5, after V lost 6 bases and J lost 4 bases. CDR3: CASSSSGGTEAFF. For the CDR3, the DNA is TGTGCCAGTAGCAGTTCAGGGGGCACTGAAGCTTTCTTT.

The J gene is TRBJ2-3, the V gene TRBV6-6, with D uncertain. Between the trimmed V and J ends, which lost 2 bases and 1 base, there was a span of 10 bases. Germline CDR1 MNHNY, CDR2 SVGAGI (reference sequence). This CDR3 is 15 amino acids long. The CDR3 here is CASSYAHSGTDTQYF. CDR3 DNA sequence: TGTGCCAGCAGTTACGCCCACTCGGGCACAGATACGCAGTATTTT.

The chain employs TRBV7-9 and TRBJ2-3; 10 bases align to TRBD1. The germline gives CDR1 SEHNR, CDR2 FQNEAQ (reference sequence). J was trimmed by 2 bases and V by 5 bases; bases with no gene match: 4. This CDR3 is 15 amino acids long. CDR3 sequence: CASSPGTGDTDTQYF. Here the CDR3 DNA reads TGTGCCAGCAGCCCCGGGACAGGGGACACAGATACGCAGTATTTT.